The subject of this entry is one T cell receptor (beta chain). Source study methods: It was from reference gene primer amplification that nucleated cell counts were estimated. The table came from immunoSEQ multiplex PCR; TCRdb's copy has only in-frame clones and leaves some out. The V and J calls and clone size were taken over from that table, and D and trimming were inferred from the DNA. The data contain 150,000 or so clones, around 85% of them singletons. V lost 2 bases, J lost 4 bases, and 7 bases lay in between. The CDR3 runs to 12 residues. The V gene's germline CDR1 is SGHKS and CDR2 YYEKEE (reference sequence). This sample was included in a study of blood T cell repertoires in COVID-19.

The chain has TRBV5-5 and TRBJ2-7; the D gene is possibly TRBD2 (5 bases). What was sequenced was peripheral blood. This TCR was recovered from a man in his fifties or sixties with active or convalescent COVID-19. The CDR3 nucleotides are TGTGCCAGCAGCTTTTCGGGATACGAGCAGTACTTC. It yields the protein CASSFSGYEQYF.